This paragraph covers one T cell receptor beta chain sequence. A few counts support this clonotype. Its antigen remains unidentified. Base qualities are missing; no much larger clone stands one base away. The source of the sample is a study of T cells in Graves' hyperthyroidism and ophthalmopathy (dated by TCRdb to 2018 to 2020). In the study overall: Peripheral blood samples were taken at initial diagnosis, before any treatment was given. To identify TCR V-J signatures that set the groups apart, the researchers used a discovery cohort of about a hundred patients, made up of roughly 45 with Graves' ophthalmopathy and some 55 with stable Graves' hyperthyroidism. Prospective prediction of ophthalmopathy was tested in an independent validation cohort of fewer than 20 hyperthyroidism patients and 15 to 17 patients who later progressed to ophthalmopathy. The 100 or so discovery patients were randomly divided into training and test sets at a 7:3 ratio. In roughly six Graves' hyperthyroidism patients, the study also compared T-cell repertoires from thyroid tissue with T-cell repertoires from blood. Once sampling was done, hyperthyroidism patients were given methimazole at a starting dose of 30 mg daily, whereas ophthalmopathy patients were given high-dose intravenous methylprednisolone. The paper describes TCR Vbeta CDR3 sequencing of 135 peripheral blood samples, made up of roughly 40 ophthalmopathy patients, around 78 hyperthyroidism patients and around 17 progressor patients. The research as a whole found: During validation, the model predicted progression to ophthalmopathy a median of approximately six months ahead of onset, with almost 71% sensitivity and almost 75% specificity. Most expanded thyroid clonotypes (frequency above 0.001) were also detected in blood, a finding suggesting that blood repertoires may reflect thyroid immune responses. A 13 V-J signature model separated ophthalmopathy from stable hyperthyroidism, with approximately 87% sensitivity and roughly 81% specificity in cross-validation and 80%/75% in testing. No statistical method was used to set the sample size in advance, and investigators knew the group allocation.

Stable Graves' hyperthyroidism was defined as the absence of progression to ophthalmopathy over 18 months of follow-up. The hyperthyroidism patients were between 18 and 65 years old and newly diagnosed, with a disease duration of less than 2 months. The study excluded patients with uncontrolled infections, other autoimmune diseases, pregnancy or lactation. Diagnoses were based on clinical symptoms, serum thyroxine and TRAb, thyroid ultrasound and orbital computed tomography. Ficoll-Paque density gradient centrifugation was used to isolate PBMCs from approximately 10 ml of fresh peripheral blood. Total RNA was extracted using Trizol reagent, and RNA quality was assessed on an Agilent 2100 Bioanalyzer. Amplification of TCR beta CDR3 regions was carried out from RNA transcripts. The TCR CDR3 was subjected to a first round of RT-PCR using the HTBI primer set and the Qiagen OneStep RT-PCR kit. Libraries were constructed in a second round of multiplex PCR, after which size selection and purification were carried out. The libraries were sequenced on an Illumina HiSeq2000 using paired-end 100 bp reads. Per the authors' processing: Raw data were processed with SOAPnuke, discarding reads with adapters, uncalled bases, mean Phred below 15, or no exact constant-primer or identifier match. COPE v1.2.5 was used to merge the high-quality paired reads, and each unique nucleotide sequence was defined as a clonotype. Clonotypes were aligned to IMGT TRBV, TRBD and TRBJ reference segments using MiTCR v1.1. The analysis included only V-J combinations with a frequency above 0.0001, which together covered 99% to 99.2% of the repertoires. The TCS score was defined as F50 (clonal expansion) divided by E x V (chaos), with BLOSUM62-based TCRdist calculated between CDR3 peptides within each V-J. Welch's t-statistics and random forest reduced some 510 V-J features to 13, which were used in a naive Bayes classifier (R e1071). TCRdb handled the public reads itself, with Q25 trimming in fastp and clone calling in MiXCR, and kept productive beta chains. Entries are consolidated by CDR3 protein sequence, retaining the most common genes and DNA. The V and J calls were determined by TCRdb, not by the authors. The sample table lists roughly 400,000 distinct CDR3 sequences, around 25% of them with a count of one. 70% to 75% of the sample rests with the top ten.

CDR1 and CDR2 (SGHRS, YFSETQ) derive from the germline V gene. Including cysteine and phenylalanine, the CDR3 has 15 amino acids. CDR3 DNA is the only sequence kept; it has 45 bases, read in frame from the first base. The germline ends are 13 bases apart after V is trimmed by 4 bases and J by 2 bases. The rearranged chain carries TRBV5-1 and TRBJ2-1, and the D gene may be TRBD1, 6 bases matching. Sequenced: blood. The sequence was collected from a man aged 50-59 years with Graves' hyperthyroidism. The CDR3 region has the sequence CASSEQGHPYNEQFF. The nucleotide sequence reads as follows: TGCGCCAGCAGCGAACAGGGCCACCCCTACAATGAGCAGTTCTTC.